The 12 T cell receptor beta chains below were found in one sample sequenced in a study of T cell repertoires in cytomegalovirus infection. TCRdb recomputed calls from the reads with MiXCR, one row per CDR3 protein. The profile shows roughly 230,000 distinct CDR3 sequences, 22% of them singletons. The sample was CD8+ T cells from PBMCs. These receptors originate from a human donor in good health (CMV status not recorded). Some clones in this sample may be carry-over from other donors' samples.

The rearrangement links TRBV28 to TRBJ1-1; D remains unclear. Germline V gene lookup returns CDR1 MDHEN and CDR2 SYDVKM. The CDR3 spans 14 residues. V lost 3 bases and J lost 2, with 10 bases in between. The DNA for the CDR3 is TGTGCCAGCAGTTTTGTACTTCTTAACACTGAAGCTTTCTTT. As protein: CASSFVLLNTEAFF. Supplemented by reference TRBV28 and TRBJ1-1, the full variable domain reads DVKVTQSSRYLVKRTGEKVFLECVQDMDHENMFWYRQDPGLGLRLIYFSYDVKMKEKGDIPEGYSVSREKKERFSLILESASTNQTSMYLCASSFVLLNTEAFFGQGTRLTVV.

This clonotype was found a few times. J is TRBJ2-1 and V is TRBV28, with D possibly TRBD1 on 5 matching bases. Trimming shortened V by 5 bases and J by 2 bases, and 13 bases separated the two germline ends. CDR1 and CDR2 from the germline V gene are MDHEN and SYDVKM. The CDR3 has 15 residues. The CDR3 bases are TGTGCCAGCAGTCTTTATCAGGGCCCCTACAATGAGCAGTTCTTC. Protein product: CASSLYQGPYNEQFF.

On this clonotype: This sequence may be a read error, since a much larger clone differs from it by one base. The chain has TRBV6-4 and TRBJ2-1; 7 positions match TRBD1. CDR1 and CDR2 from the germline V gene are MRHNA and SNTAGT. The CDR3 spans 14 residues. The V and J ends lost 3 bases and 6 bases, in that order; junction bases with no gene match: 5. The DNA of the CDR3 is TGTGCCAGCAGTGAGGAGACAGGGACCAATGAGCAGTTCTTC. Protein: CASSEETGTNEQFF.

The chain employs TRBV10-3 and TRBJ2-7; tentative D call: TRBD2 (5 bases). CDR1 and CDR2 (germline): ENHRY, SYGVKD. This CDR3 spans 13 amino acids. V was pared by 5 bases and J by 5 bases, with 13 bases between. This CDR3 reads CAISRRPDHEQYF. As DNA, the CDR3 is TGTGCCATCAGTAGGAGGCCGGACCACGAGCAGTACTTC.

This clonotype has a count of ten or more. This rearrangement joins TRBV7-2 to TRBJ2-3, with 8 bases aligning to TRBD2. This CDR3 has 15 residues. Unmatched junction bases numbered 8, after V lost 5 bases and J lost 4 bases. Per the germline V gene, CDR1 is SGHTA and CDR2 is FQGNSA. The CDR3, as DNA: TGTGCCAGCAGCCCACGGGGGGGCCGGTCAGATACGCAGTATTTT. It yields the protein CASSPRGGRSDTQYF.

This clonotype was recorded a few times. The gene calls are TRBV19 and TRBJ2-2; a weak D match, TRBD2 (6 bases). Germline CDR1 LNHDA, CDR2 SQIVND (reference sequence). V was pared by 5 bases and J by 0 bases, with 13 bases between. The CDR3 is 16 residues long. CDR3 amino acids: CASSAWTTANTGELFF. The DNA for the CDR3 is TGTGCCAGTAGTGCTTGGACTACCGCGAACACCGGGGAGCTGTTTTTT.

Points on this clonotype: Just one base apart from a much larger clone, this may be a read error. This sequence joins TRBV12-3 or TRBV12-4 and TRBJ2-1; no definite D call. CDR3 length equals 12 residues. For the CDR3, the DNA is TGTGCCAACAGTTCTCTCTACAATGAGCAGTTCTTC. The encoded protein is CANSSLYNEQFF.

Written as DNA, the CDR3 is TGTGCCAGCAGTGAAGGACTAGCGGGGGGTCAAGAGACCCAGTACTTC. This sequence encodes CASSEGLAGGQETQYF. The chain carries TRBV2 and TRBJ2-5; 13 positions match TRBD2. Germline-derived CDR1 and CDR2 are SNHLY and FYNNEI. The length of the CDR3 is 16 residues. The ends lost 1 base at V and 2 bases at J; junction bases unmatched: 1.

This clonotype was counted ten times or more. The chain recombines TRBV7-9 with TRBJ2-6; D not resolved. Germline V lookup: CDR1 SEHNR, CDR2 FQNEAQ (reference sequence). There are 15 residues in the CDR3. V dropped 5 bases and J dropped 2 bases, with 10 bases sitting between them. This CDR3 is CASSLGRTGANVLTF. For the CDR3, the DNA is TGTGCCAGCAGCCTGGGCCGCACTGGGGCCAACGTCCTGACTTTC.

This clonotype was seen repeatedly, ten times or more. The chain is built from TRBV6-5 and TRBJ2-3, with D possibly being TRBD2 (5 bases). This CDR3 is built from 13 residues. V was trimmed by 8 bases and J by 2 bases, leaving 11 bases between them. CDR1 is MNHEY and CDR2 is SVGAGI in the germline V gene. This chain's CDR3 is CASGWTDTDTQYF. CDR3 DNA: TGTGCCAGCGGGTGGACTGACACAGATACGCAGTATTTT.

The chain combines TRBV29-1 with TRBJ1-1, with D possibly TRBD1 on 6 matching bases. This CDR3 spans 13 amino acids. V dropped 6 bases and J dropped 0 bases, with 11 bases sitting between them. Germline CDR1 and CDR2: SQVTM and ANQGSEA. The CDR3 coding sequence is TGCAGCGTGGAGCAGGGGCTGAACACTGAAGCTTTCTTT. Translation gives CSVEQGLNTEAFF.

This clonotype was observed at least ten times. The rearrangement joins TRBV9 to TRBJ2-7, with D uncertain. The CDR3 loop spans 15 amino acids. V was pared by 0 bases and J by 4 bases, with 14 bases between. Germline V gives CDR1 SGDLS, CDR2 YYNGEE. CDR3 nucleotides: TGTGCCAGCAGCGTAGGTTTAAGCATGGTATACGAGCAGTACTTC. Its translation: CASSVGLSMVYEQYF.